A selection of T cell receptor beta chains follows, all from one sample in a study of T and B cells in COVID-19 patients. Each CDR3 protein gets one entry after TCRdb re-called the multiplex PCR reads with MiXCR. The sample records some 4,300 distinct CDR3 sequences, 25% to 35% being singletons. Material for sequencing was blood. These receptors originate from a human donor who had recovered from COVID-19. Each CDR3 is given with its conserved first and last residue. D genes are given only for firm matches. Not all rows give a size; the values are once, few, many and, for expanded clones, a class.

V	J	D	size	CDR3	DNA
TRBV20-1	TRBJ2-3	TRBD2	.	CSARDWTRGRTDTQYF	TGCAGTGCTAGGGATTGGACTAGAGGGCGCACAGATACGCAGTATTTT
TRBV27	TRBJ2-3	.	.	CASSLWGPKTTDTQYF	TGTGCCAGCAGTTTATGGGGACCAAAAACGACAGATACGCAGTATTTT
TRBV28	TRBJ2-5	TRBD2	.	CASSLSIAGGRETQYF	TGTGCCAGCAGTTTGTCTATAGCGGGAGGGAGAGAGACCCAGTACTTC
TRBV7-2	TRBJ1-4	.	.	CASSSPGRNEKLFF	TGTGCCAGCAGCTCCCCGGGCCGCAATGAAAAACTGTTTTTT
TRBV6-5	TRBJ2-7	.	.	CASGRQAIYEQYF	TGTGCCAGCGGCCGACAGGCGATCTACGAGCAGTACTTC
TRBV6-4	TRBJ2-2	.	.	CASTPDPGGTGELFF	TGTGCCAGCACCCCCGACCCAGGTGGCACCGGGGAGCTGTTTTTT
TRBV6-5	TRBJ2-5	.	medium-sized	CASSYGGQQETQYF	TGTGCCAGCAGCTACGGCGGGCAGCAAGAGACCCAGTACTTC
TRBV6-5	TRBJ1-4	.	.	CASTKDTGSNEKLFF	TGTGCCAGCACGAAGGACACCGGGTCTAATGAAAAACTGTTTTTT
TRBV6-1	TRBJ2-1	.	.	CASNPTRALYNEQFF	TGTGCCAGCAATCCGACGAGAGCACTCTACAATGAGCAGTTCTTC
TRBV30	TRBJ1-5	.	.	CAWSGEGPQHF	TGTGCCTGGAGTGGGGAGGGACCCCAGCATTTT
TRBV12-3/TRBV12-4	TRBJ2-7	TRBD1	.	CATGQGSHEQYF	TGTGCCACCGGACAGGGGTCCCACGAGCAGTACTTC
TRBV18	TRBJ1-1	.	.	CASSPGLGHTEAFF	TGTGCCAGCTCACCAGGGCTGGGGCACACTGAAGCTTTCTTT
TRBV6-5	TRBJ1-5	.	few	CASSSLGNTNQPQHF	TGTGCCAGCAGTTCGCTCGGGAATACCAATCAGCCCCAGCATTTT
TRBV6-2/TRBV6-3	TRBJ2-5	.	.	CASSYSIGPQETQYF	TGTGCCAGCAGTTACTCGATCGGACCTCAAGAGACCCAGTACTTC
TRBV6-2/TRBV6-3	TRBJ2-1	TRBD2	.	CASSSPGLGGNEQFF	TGTGCCAGCAGTTCTCCGGGACTAGGGGGTAATGAGCAGTTCTTC
TRBV6-1	TRBJ2-6	.	.	CASTVDGSGANVLTF	TGTGCCAGCACCGTGGACGGCTCTGGGGCCAACGTCCTGACTTTC
TRBV6-1	TRBJ2-1	.	few	CASSKGEGSYNEQFF	TGTGCCAGCAGTAAAGGAGAGGGATCCTACAATGAGCAGTTCTTC
TRBV20-1	TRBJ2-5	.	.	CSAGQAEETQYF	TGCAGTGCCGGGCAAGCGGAAGAGACCCAGTACTTC
TRBV19	TRBJ2-1	.	medium-sized	CASSIIGIRNEQFF	TGTGCCAGTAGTATAATTGGGATTCGGAATGAGCAGTTCTTC
TRBV19	TRBJ1-2	.	few	CASTTAGASGGYTF	TGTGCCAGTACCACCGCGGGGGCCAGTGGTGGCTACACCTTC
TRBV19	TRBJ2-6	.	.	CASKEAGANVLTF	TGTGCCAGCAAAGAAGCTGGGGCCAACGTCCTGACTTTC
TRBV6-2/TRBV6-3	TRBJ1-5	.	few	CASSYGAEGNQPQHF	TGTGCCAGCAGTTACGGGGCAGAGGGCAATCAGCCCCAGCATTTT
TRBV18	TRBJ2-3	.	few	CASSPRVGDTQYF	TGTGCCAGCTCACCACGGGTAGGCGATACGCAGTATTTT
TRBV6-6	TRBJ1-4	.	few	CASSYRLGEKLFF	TGTGCCAGCAGTTACAGATTAGGTGAAAAACTGTTTTTT
TRBV18	TRBJ2-7	TRBD2	.	CASSPAGGGRLNEQYF	TGTGCCAGCTCACCCGCTGGGGGCGGGAGGTTGAACGAGCAGTACTTC
TRBV12-3/TRBV12-4	TRBJ1-1	.	few	CASSLGRRGSNTEAFF	TGTGCCAGCAGTCTAGGCCGCCGGGGATCAAACACTGAAGCTTTCTTT
TRBV6-5	TRBJ1-2	TRBD1	.	CASTLSGGGYGYTF	TGTGCCAGCACCCTGTCAGGGGGCGGATATGGCTACACCTTC
TRBV27	TRBJ2-7	TRBD2	few	CASSLVGGRAYEQYF	TGTGCCAGCAGTTTGGTCGGCGGGAGGGCCTACGAGCAGTACTTC
TRBV6-2/TRBV6-3	TRBJ2-7	.	.	CASDKRAGFGYEQYF	TGTGCCAGCGACAAACGGGCCGGGTTTGGCTACGAGCAGTACTTC
TRBV30	TRBJ1-1	TRBD1	few	CAGTVRANTEAFF	TGTGCCGGGACAGTCCGAGCAAACACTGAAGCTTTCTTT
TRBV6-5	TRBJ2-3	TRBD2	.	CASSYWGGGSTDTQYF	TGTGCCAGCAGTTACTGGGGGGGGGGTAGCACAGATACGCAGTATTTT
TRBV7-2	TRBJ2-1	.	.	CASSLTGYNEQFF	TGTGCCAGCAGCTTGACGGGGTACAATGAGCAGTTCTTC
TRBV18	TRBJ2-7	TRBD1	.	CASTPGTGGDEQYF	TGTGCCAGCACGCCCGGGACAGGGGGCGACGAGCAGTACTTC
TRBV19	TRBJ2-5	TRBD1	.	CASSIPRDRGRRETQYF	TGTGCCAGTAGTATACCCCGGGACAGGGGGCGCCGGGAGACCCAGTACTTC
TRBV5-1	TRBJ2-3	.	.	CASSSIGVEADTQYF	TGCGCCAGCAGCTCGATAGGGGTAGAGGCAGATACGCAGTATTTT
TRBV6-1	TRBJ2-7	TRBD1	few	CASYRGTGGSYEQYF	TGTGCCAGCTACCGCGGGACAGGGGGTTCCTACGAGCAGTACTTC
TRBV6-2/TRBV6-3	TRBJ1-5	.	.	CASRRAARGNQPQHF	TGTGCCAGCAGACGCGCCGCCAGGGGCAATCAGCCCCAGCATTTT
TRBV6-5	TRBJ1-3	.	.	CASSWTEPGNTIYF	TGTGCCAGCAGTTGGACAGAACCTGGAAACACCATATATTTT
TRBV6-5	TRBJ1-1	.	.	CASSATLNTEAFF	TGTGCCAGCAGTGCCACGTTGAACACTGAAGCTTTCTTT
TRBV19	TRBJ2-2	.	medium-sized	CASRSGVGDTGELFF	TGTGCCAGTAGGTCCGGCGTTGGAGACACCGGGGAGCTGTTTTTT
TRBV6-5	TRBJ1-1	.	.	CASSYNRNTEAFF	TGTGCCAGCAGTTACAACAGGAACACTGAAGCTTTCTTT
TRBV27	TRBJ2-1	.	few	CASSLWQGTYNEQFF	TGTGCCAGCAGTTTATGGCAGGGAACCTACAATGAGCAGTTCTTC
TRBV6-2/TRBV6-3	TRBJ2-3	TRBD2	few	CASRRTSGNIDTQYF	TGTGCCAGCAGGAGGACTAGCGGGAATATAGATACGCAGTATTTT
TRBV6-5	TRBJ2-7	TRBD2	few	CASKGLAGGVEQYF	TGTGCCAGCAAAGGACTAGCGGGAGGGGTCGAGCAGTACTTC
TRBV6-1	TRBJ1-4	TRBD1	.	CASRRTKTQGVGTNEKLFF	TGTGCCAGCCGTCGGACAAAGACGCAGGGGGTCGGAACTAATGAAAAACTGTTTTTT